The T cell receptor (beta chain) under discussion was sequenced for a study of blood T cell repertoires in COVID-19. Study details: T cells, B-cell-depleted T cells, or PBMCs supplied cDNA or gDNA.

Methods used by the authors: From reference gene primer amplification, estimates of nucleated cell counts were derived. TCRdb's copy holds only in-frame clones and misses some; the assay was immunoSEQ multiplex PCR. Clone size and the V and J calls come from that table; the DNA yielded D and trimming. The profile shows 200,000 or so clones, about 80% of them singletons. Germline CDR1 LGHNA, CDR2 YNFKEQ. Trimming pared 1 base from V and 6 bases from J, leaving 9 bases between. The CDR3 has 13 residues. The TCR originated in a woman aged 55-70 years with acute or convalescent COVID-19. The genes are TRBV4-2 and TRBJ1-2; tentative D call: TRBD1 (5 bases). The sequenced material came from peripheral blood. The DNA for the CDR3 is TGTGCCAGCAGCCAAGGGTGGGGCGATGGCTACACCTTC. Translated: CASSQGWGDGYTF.